The text below deals with one T cell receptor (beta chain). This clone was picked up one time. It has no known antigen specificity. No much larger clone is present one base from it, and per-base qualities are unavailable. TCRbeta CDR3 regions were amplified from genomic DNA using the immunoSEQ Assay, a bias-controlled multiplex PCR. In the original analysis: Nucleated cell counts per sample were estimated from amplification of reference gene primers within the assay. To quantify the absolute abundance of each unique TCRbeta CDR3 rearrangement, sequence reads were collapsed and filtered. Productive Simpson clonality was computed per sample as the square root of Simpson's diversity index over productive rearrangements. TCRdb limited this immuneACCESS table to in-frame rearrangements with V and J called. A share of clones is missing; checked studies link under half to unresolved V genes, and the rest is unexplained. D and trimming come from the DNA, and the V and J calls and clone size come from that table. Counted in this sample were around 430,000 clones; 85% to 90% of them appeared once. Together, the top ten hold approximately 9.3% of the sample.

The data originate from a study of blood T cell repertoires in COVID-19 (dated by TCRdb to 2019 to 2021). Turning to the overall study: Collaborator samples came from the United States, Italy and Spain and covered acute and convalescent phases of COVID-19. The material from the prospective study consisted of cDNA or gDNA derived from T cells, B-cell-depleted T cells, or PBMCs. The dataset comprised deeply sampled blood TCRbeta repertoires from subjects exposed to, actively infected with, or recovered from COVID-19. A freely available public database, intended as a resource for researchers studying the immune response to SARS-CoV-2, is where the repertoires were released. The samples were drawn from the first 160 participants of the ongoing ImmuneRACE study and from over a thousand subjects provided by 6 global collaborators. The sample metadata nearly always contained a de-identified subject ID, COVID-19 status, age in years and sex. HLA class I and class II types, where available, came from metadata supplied by the sample provider rather than from assay-based typing.

Enrolling through a virtual design, the prospective study's participants ranged in age from roughly 18 to 89 years and lived across 24 United States geographic areas. In the prospective study, participants were assigned to cohorts based on the clinical history participants reported in a screening survey and a study questionnaire. Recovered participants in ImmuneRACE Cohort 3 were defined by two consecutive negative NP/OP PCR tests, clearance by a healthcare professional, or resolution of symptoms. Each participant in the prospective study had whole blood, serum and a nasopharyngeal or oropharyngeal swab collected by mobile phlebotomists. Additional blood draws and questionnaires over an approximately two-month period could optionally be provided by prospective study participants. Before DNA extraction, blood samples from the prospective study were shipped at room temperature or frozen. Here is what the overall study found, with its caveats: The quantity of clinical and demographic metadata differed by source and by participant and was supplied without curation.

The specimen was PBMCs or T cells enriched from blood (not recorded which). This sequence originates from a woman aged 50 to 60 who had recovered from COVID-19.

The CDR3 region has the sequence CASKLRWVGDTEAFF. The base sequence is TGTGCCAGCAAGTTAAGATGGGTCGGGGACACTGAAGCTTTCTTT. Recombination linked TRBV6-5 to TRBJ1-1; no D gene is confidently identified. Measured from the cysteine to the phenylalanine, the CDR3 is 15 residues long. CDR3 DNA is the only sequence kept; it has 45 bases, read in frame from the first base. The germline V gene supplies CDR1 MNHEY and CDR2 SVGAGI. A distance of 18 bases separates the germline ends of V and J, which lose 7 bases and 3 bases respectively.